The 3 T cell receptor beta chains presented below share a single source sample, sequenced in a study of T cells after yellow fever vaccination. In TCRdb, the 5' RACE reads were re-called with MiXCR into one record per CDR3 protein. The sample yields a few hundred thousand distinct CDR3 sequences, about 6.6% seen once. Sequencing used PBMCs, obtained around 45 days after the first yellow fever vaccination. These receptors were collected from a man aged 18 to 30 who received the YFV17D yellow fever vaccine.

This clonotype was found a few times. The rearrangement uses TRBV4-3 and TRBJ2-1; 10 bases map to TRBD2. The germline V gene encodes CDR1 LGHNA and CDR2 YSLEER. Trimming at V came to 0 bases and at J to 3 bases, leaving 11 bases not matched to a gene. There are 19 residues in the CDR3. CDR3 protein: CASSQDRSTTSGDYNEQFF. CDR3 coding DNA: TGCGCCAGCAGCCAAGACAGGAGCACAACTAGCGGGGACTACAATGAGCAGTTCTTC.

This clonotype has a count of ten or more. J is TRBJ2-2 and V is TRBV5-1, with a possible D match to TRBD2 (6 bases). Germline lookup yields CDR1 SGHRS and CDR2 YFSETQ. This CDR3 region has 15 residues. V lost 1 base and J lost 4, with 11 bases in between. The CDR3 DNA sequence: TGCGCCAGCAGCTTGTCCTACGGGGGCACCGGGGAGCTGTTTTTT. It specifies CASSLSYGGTGELFF. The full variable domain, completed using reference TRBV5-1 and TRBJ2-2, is KAGVTQTPRYLIKTRGQQVTLSCSPISGHRSVSWYQQTPGQGLQFLFEYFSETQRNKGNFPGRFSGRQFSNSRSEMNVSTLELGDSALYLCASSLSYGGTGELFFGEGSRLTVL.

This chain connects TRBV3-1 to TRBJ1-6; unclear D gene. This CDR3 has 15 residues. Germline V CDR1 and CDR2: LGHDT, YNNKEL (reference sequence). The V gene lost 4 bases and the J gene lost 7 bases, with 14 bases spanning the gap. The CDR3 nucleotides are TGTGCCAGCAGCCGGGGAACTTTGGAGAATTCACCCCTCCACTTT. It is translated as CASSRGTLENSPLHF.